This T cell receptor beta chain appears in the sequencing data of a study of technical replicates of blood from a few donors. CDR3 size: 18 residues. CDR1 and CDR2 from the germline V gene are MGHRA and YSYEKL. Trimming took 2 bases from V and 1 from J; bases not matched to a gene: 12. Clones were sequenced by immunoSEQ multiplex PCR, and TCRdb holds only the in-frame ones, with some missing. Of fewer than 95,000 clones detected, around 94% appear once; the ten largest clones hold 0.2% to 0.3%. This receptor was obtained from a human donor in good health. The V call is TRBV4-1, the J call TRBJ1-2; 8 bases map to TRBD1. The sample taken for sequencing was T cells isolated from PBMCs. Here the CDR3 reads CASSQNRGQAALNYGYTF. In nucleotides, the CDR3 is TGCGCCAGCAGCCAAAACAGGGGACAGGCGGCGCTTAACTATGGCTACACCTTC.